This T cell receptor beta chain is from a study of blood T cell repertoires in COVID-19. For the study at large: Specimens from acute and convalescent COVID-19 originated in the United States, Italy and Spain. The cDNA or gDNA used as material had been derived from T cells, B-cell-depleted T cells, or PBMCs.

Trimming cost V 4 bases and J 7 bases; bases outside gene matches: 7. The CDR3 is 15 residues long. Germline V CDR1 and CDR2: SQVTM, ANQGSEA. Authors' data handling: The authors estimated nucleated cell counts from reference gene primer amplification. Profiled with immunoSEQ multiplex PCR; TCRdb holds only in-frame clones, not every one. V and J calls plus clone size are reproduced from that table; the DNA served to infer D and trimming. The table shows some 120,000 clones, with just over 70% occurring only once. Only a few counts were recorded for this clone. Source material: peripheral blood. The TCR originated in a human donor with acute or convalescent COVID-19. The donor label of this sample is uncertain. The V call is TRBV29-1, the J call TRBJ2-1, with 13 bases fitting TRBD2. CDR3 bases: TGCAGCGTTGCCAGACTAGCGGGGGGCCGGAATGAGCAGTTCTTC. Translation: CSVARLAGGRNEQFF.